This T cell receptor (beta chain) was recovered during a study of T-cell reconstitution after alpha-beta-depleted transplantation in children. Overall study results and limits: Some patients owed their high day-60 TCRbeta diversity to surviving recipient T cells and thymic progenitors. T-cell counts and diversity at one year following transplant were attributed mainly to newly produced T cells. The study reportedly traced alpha-beta T cells about two months after transplant to several hundred expanded graft clones.

V trimming: 6 bases; J trimming: 7 bases; junction bases outside the gene matches: 11. The CDR3 consists of 14 residues. Germline V gene lookup returns CDR1 MDHEN and CDR2 SYDVKM. This clonotype was seen more than once but under ten times. Its specificity is unknown. Construction of the TCRbeta library involved unique molecular identifiers. In TCRdb, the PCR reads were re-called with MiXCR into one record per CDR3 protein. The table lists almost 600,000 distinct CDR3 sequences, 25% to 30% of them singletons. The V call is TRBV28, the J call TRBJ2-5, with 7 bases fitting TRBD1. The sequence came from a boy under three years old with Wiskott-Aldrich syndrome, due to receive a stem cell transplant. The sample consisted of PBMCs, taken before TCRalphabeta/CD19-depleted stem cell transplant. The CDR3 here is CASRPPDRDGTQYF. CDR3 in DNA: TGTGCCAGCAGGCCTCCCGACAGGGACGGGACCCAGTACTTC.